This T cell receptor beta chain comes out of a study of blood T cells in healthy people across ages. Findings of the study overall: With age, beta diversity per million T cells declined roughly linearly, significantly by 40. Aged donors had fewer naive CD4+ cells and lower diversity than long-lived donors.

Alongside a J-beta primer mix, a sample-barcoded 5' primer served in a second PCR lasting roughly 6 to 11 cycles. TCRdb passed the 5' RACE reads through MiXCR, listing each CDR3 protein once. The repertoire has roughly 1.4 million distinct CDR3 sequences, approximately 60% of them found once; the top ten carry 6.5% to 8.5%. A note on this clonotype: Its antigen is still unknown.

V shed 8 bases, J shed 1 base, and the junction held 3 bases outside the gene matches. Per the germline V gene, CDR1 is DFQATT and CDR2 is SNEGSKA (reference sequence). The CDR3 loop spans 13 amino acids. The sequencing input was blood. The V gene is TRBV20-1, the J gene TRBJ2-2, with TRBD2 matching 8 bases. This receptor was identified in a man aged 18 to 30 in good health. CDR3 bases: TGCAGTTATCTAGCGGGGAACACCGGGGAGCTGTTTTTT. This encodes CSYLAGNTGELFF.